The clone carrying this T cell receptor (beta chain) was detected many times. Germline V gene sequence: CDR1 MDHEN, CDR2 SYDVKM. The CDR3 has 16 residues. Trimming took 6 bases from V and 4 from J; bases not matched to a gene: 8. This sample is part of a study of T cells in Graves' hyperthyroidism and ophthalmopathy. Amplified regions were TCR beta CDR3 sequences from RNA transcripts. First-round RT-PCR targeting the TCR CDR3 was performed with the HTBI primer set. MiXCR was run by TCRdb on the multiplex PCR reads, yielding one entry per CDR3 protein. The repertoire holds 250,000 to 300,000 distinct CDR3 sequences, 13% seen once, with 6.5% to 10% in the top ten.

This sequence was found in a woman aged 25 to 39 with Graves' hyperthyroidism that later progressed to Graves' ophthalmopathy. Sequenced: blood. The rearrangement uses TRBV28 and TRBJ2-3; 12 bases map to TRBD1. CDR3 region: CASSPPGQGASDTQYF. CDR3 sequence (DNA): TGTGCCAGCAGCCCCCCGGGACAGGGGGCTTCAGATACGCAGTATTTT.